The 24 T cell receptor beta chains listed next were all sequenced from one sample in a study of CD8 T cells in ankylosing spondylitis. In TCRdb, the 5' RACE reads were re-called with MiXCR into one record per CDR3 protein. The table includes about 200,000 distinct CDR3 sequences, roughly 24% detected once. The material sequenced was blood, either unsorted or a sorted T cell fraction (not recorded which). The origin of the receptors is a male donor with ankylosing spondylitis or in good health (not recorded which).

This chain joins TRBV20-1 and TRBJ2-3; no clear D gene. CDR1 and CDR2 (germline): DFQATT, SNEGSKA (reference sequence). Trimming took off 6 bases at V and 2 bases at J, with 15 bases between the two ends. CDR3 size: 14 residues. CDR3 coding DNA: TGCAGTGCCCAAAGGAGCGCCCACACAGATACGCAGTATTTT. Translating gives CSAQRSAHTDTQYF.

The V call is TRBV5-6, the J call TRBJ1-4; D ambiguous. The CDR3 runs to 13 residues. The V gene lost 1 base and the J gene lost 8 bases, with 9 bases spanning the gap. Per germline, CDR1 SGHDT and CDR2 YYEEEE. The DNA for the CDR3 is TGTGCCAGCAGCTTGTTTTTGGAGGAAAAACTGTTTTTT. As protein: CASSLFLEEKLFF.

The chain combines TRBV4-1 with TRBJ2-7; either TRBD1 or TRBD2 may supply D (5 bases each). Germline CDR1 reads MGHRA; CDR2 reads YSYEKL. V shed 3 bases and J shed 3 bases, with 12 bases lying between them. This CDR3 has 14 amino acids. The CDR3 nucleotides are TGCGCCAGCAGCCACGGTCAGGGAGTCTACGAGCAGTACTTC. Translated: CASSHGQGVYEQYF.

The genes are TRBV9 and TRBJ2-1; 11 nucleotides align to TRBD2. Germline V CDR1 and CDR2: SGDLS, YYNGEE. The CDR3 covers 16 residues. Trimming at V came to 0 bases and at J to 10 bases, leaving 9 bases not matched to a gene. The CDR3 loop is CASSVGSLAGGREQFF. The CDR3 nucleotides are TGTGCCAGCAGCGTAGGGAGTCTAGCGGGAGGTCGCGAGCAGTTCTTC.

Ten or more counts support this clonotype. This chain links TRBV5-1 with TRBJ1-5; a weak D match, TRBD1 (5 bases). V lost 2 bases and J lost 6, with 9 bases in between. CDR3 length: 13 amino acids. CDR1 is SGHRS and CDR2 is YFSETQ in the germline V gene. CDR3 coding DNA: TGCGCCAGCAGCTTAGGGGATACTCAGCCCCAGCATTTT. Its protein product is CASSLGDTQPQHF.

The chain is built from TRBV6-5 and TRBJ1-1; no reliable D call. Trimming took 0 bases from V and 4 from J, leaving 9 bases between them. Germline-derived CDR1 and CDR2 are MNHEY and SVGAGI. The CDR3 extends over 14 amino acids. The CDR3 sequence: CASSYSPTVTEAFF. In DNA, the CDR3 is TGTGCCAGCAGTTACTCACCTACAGTCACTGAAGCTTTCTTT.

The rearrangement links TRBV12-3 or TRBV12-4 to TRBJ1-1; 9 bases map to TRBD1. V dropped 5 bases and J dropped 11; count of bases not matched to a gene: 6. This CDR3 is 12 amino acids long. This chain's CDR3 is CASSPRQGGAFF. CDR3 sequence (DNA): TGTGCCAGCAGTCCACGACAGGGGGGGGCTTTCTTT.

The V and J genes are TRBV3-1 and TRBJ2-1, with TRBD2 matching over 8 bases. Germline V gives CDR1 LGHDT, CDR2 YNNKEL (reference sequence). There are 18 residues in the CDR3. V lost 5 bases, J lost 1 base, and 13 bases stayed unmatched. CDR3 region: CASSSTSAPGGSYNEQFF. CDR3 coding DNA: TGTGCCAGCAGCTCGACTAGCGCCCCTGGCGGGTCCTACAATGAGCAGTTCTTC.

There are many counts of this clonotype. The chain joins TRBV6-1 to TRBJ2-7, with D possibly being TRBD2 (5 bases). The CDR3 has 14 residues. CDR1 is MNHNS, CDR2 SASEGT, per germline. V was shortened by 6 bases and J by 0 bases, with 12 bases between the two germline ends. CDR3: CASRQDFPSYEQYF. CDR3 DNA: TGTGCCAGCAGGCAGGACTTTCCCTCCTACGAGCAGTACTTC.

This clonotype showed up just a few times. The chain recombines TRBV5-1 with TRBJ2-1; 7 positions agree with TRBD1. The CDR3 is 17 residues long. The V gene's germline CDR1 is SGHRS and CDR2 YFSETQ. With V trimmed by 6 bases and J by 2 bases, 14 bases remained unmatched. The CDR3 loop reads CASTNVHTGDTYNEQFF. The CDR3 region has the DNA TGCGCCAGCACCAACGTACATACAGGGGATACCTACAATGAGCAGTTCTTC.

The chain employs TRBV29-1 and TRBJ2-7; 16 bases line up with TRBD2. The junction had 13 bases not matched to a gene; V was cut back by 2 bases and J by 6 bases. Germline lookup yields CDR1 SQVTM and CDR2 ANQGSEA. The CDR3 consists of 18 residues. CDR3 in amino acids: CSVESGTSGRAQGSEQYF. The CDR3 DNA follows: TGCAGCGTTGAATCAGGGACTAGCGGGAGGGCCCAGGGGTCCGAGCAGTACTTC.

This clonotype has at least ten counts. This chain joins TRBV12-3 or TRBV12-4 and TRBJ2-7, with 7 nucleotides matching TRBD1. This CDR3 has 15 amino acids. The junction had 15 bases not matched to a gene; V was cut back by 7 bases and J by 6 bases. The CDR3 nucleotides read TGTGCCAGCACCCGAGGGGGCGGGCTGGCGGTCGAGCAGTACTTC. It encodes CASTRGGGLAVEQYF.

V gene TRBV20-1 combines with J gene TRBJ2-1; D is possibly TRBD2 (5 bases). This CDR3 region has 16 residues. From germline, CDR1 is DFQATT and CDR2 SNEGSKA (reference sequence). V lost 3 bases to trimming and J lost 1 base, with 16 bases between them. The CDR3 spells CSARVLEGGSYNEQFF. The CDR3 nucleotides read TGCAGTGCTAGGGTCCTAGAGGGTGGTTCCTACAATGAGCAGTTCTTC.

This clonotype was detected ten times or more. The CDR3 sequence: CASSESGTGFETQYF. The CDR3 nucleotides are TGTGCCAGCAGTGAATCCGGGACAGGGTTTGAGACCCAGTACTTC. The chain employs TRBV25-1 and TRBJ2-5; 9 positions match TRBD1. Germline CDR1 and CDR2: MGHDK and SYGVNS. The CDR3 loop spans 15 amino acids. V was pared by 1 base and J by 5 bases, with 5 bases of the junction left unmatched.

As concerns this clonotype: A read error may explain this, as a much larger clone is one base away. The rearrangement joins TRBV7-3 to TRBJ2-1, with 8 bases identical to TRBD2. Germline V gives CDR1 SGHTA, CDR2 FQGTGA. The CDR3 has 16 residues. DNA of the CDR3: TGTGCCAGCAGCTTGACCCTCGGGATCACCGGGGGGGATTGGTCCTTC. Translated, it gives CASSLTLGITGGDWSF.

Here the CDR3 DNA reads TGTGCCAGCAGCTACACGACCCTCTACGAGCAGTACTTC. It translates to CASSYTTLYEQYF. This chain links TRBV7-2 with TRBJ2-7; D remains unclear. V was pared by 4 bases and J by 3 bases, with 10 bases between. The CDR3 consists of 13 residues. Looked up from germline, CDR1 is SGHTA and CDR2 is FQGNSA.

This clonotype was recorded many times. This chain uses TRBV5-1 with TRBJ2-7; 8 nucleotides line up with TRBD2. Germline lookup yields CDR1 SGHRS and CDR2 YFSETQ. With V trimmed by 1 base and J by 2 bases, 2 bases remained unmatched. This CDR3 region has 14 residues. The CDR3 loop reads CASSLTGRAYEQYF. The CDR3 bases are TGCGCCAGCAGCTTGACCGGGAGGGCCTACGAGCAGTACTTC.

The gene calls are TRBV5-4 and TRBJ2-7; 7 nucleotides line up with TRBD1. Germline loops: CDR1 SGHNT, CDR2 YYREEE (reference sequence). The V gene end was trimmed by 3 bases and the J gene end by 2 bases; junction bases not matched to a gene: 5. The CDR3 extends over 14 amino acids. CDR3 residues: CASSYDRDTYEQYF. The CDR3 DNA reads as TGTGCCAGCAGCTATGACAGGGATACCTACGAGCAGTACTTC.

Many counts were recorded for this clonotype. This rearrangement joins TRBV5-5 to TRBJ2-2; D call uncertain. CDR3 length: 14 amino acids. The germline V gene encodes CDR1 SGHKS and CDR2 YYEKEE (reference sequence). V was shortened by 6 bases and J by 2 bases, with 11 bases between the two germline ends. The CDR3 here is CASTVDPNTGELFF. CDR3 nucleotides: TGTGCCAGCACCGTGGACCCTAACACCGGGGAGCTGTTTTTT.

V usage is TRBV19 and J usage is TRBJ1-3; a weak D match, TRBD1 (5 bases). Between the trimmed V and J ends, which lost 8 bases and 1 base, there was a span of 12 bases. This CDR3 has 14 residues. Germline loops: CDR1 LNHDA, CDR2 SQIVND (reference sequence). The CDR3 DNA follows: TGTGCCAGTTACGACAGTTCTTCTGGAAACACCATATATTTT. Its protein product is CASYDSSSGNTIYF.

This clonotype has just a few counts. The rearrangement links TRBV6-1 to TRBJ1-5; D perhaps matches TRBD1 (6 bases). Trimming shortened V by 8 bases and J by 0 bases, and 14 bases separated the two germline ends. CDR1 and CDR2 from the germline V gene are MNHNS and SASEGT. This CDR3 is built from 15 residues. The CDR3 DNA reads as TGTGCCAGCGGGAAAGGACAGCATAGCAATCAGCCCCAGCATTTT. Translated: CASGKGQHSNQPQHF.

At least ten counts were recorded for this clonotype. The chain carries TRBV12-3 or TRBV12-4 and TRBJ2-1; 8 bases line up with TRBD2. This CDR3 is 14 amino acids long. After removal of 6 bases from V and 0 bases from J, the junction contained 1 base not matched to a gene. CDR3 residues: CASRSGSSYNEQFF. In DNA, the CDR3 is TGTGCCAGCAGGAGCGGGAGCTCCTACAATGAGCAGTTCTTC.

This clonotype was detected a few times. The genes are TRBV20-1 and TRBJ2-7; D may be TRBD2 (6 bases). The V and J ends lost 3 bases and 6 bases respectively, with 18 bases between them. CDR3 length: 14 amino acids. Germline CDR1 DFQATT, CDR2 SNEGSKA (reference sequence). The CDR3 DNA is TGCAGTGCTAGTGGCGGGCCAGGGAGGACCGAGCAGTACTTC. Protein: CSASGGPGRTEQYF.

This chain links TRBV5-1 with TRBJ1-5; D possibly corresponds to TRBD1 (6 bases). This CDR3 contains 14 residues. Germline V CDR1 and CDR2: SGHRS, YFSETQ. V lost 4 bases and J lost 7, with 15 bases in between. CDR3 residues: CASSETGNGQPQHF. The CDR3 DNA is TGCGCCAGCAGCGAAACAGGGAATGGACAGCCCCAGCATTTT.